A selection of T cell receptor beta chains follows, all from one sample in a study of T-cell reconstitution after alpha-beta-depleted transplantation in children. TCRdb fed the PCR reads into MiXCR, producing one record per CDR3 protein. The sample yields about 420,000 distinct CDR3 sequences, roughly 16% seen once. The material sequenced was PBMCs, mostly from graft donor cells, taken 360 days after TCRalphabeta/CD19-depleted stem cell transplant. These receptors were collected from a boy under two years old who had a stem cell transplant for Wiskott-Aldrich syndrome, so the T cells may come from the graft donor. Each CDR3 is given with its conserved first and last residue. Fields, in order: clone size, CDR3 length, J gene, V gene, CDR3 protein. Size is omitted from some rows. Given values are once, few, many or a class for expanded clones.

clone_size: NA; cdr3_length: 14; j_call: TRBJ2-5; v_call: TRBV27; cdr3_aa: CASKLTPRKETQYF
clone_size: NA; cdr3_length: 18; j_call: TRBJ2-1; v_call: TRBV12-3/TRBV12-4; cdr3_aa: CTFSRSGVALPSYNEQFF
clone_size: NA; cdr3_length: 15; j_call: TRBJ2-1; v_call: TRBV21-1; cdr3_aa: CASSKVAGGYNEQFF
clone_size: few; cdr3_length: 20; j_call: TRBJ2-4; v_call: TRBV4-3; cdr3_aa: CASSRRYFPGDSETKNIQYF
clone_size: NA; cdr3_length: 14; j_call: TRBJ2-3; v_call: TRBV2; cdr3_aa: CASIRDRGQDTQYF
clone_size: few; cdr3_length: 14; j_call: TRBJ2-2; v_call: TRBV19; cdr3_aa: CASRVRFGTGELFF
clone_size: NA; cdr3_length: 14; j_call: TRBJ2-1; v_call: TRBV10-3; cdr3_aa: CAIRPRQGAGEQFF
clone_size: NA; cdr3_length: 17; j_call: TRBJ2-5; v_call: TRBV12-3/TRBV12-4; cdr3_aa: CASSLSPGWIEQETQYF
clone_size: NA; cdr3_length: 15; j_call: TRBJ2-7; v_call: TRBV5-1; cdr3_aa: CASRSMSGLVYEQYF
clone_size: many; cdr3_length: 13; j_call: TRBJ1-4; v_call: TRBV10-3; cdr3_aa: CAHARAANEKLFF
clone_size: NA; cdr3_length: 14; j_call: TRBJ2-7; v_call: TRBV5-1; cdr3_aa: CASSLGGGVNEQYF
clone_size: NA; cdr3_length: 15; j_call: TRBJ2-1; v_call: TRBV28; cdr3_aa: CASSKVPRPANEQFF
clone_size: many; cdr3_length: 13; j_call: TRBJ1-3; v_call: TRBV3-1; cdr3_aa: CASRKSSGNTIYF
clone_size: NA; cdr3_length: 18; j_call: TRBJ2-3; v_call: TRBV4-3; cdr3_aa: CASSQGISERGDTDTQYF
clone_size: few; cdr3_length: 14; j_call: TRBJ2-7; v_call: TRBV18; cdr3_aa: CASSTRQISYEQYF
clone_size: few; cdr3_length: 14; j_call: TRBJ2-7; v_call: TRBV27; cdr3_aa: CASSLLGSTYEQYF
clone_size: NA; cdr3_length: 16; j_call: TRBJ2-1; v_call: TRBV5-4; cdr3_aa: CASSLSMARRCNEQFF
clone_size: NA; cdr3_length: 14; j_call: TRBJ1-1; v_call: TRBV6-1; cdr3_aa: CASSRLWGNTEAFF
clone_size: NA; cdr3_length: 13; j_call: TRBJ2-1; v_call: TRBV6-1; cdr3_aa: CASSRPPGYEQFF
clone_size: few; cdr3_length: 14; j_call: TRBJ1-4; v_call: TRBV15; cdr3_aa: CATSIQGRGEKLFF
clone_size: NA; cdr3_length: 13; j_call: TRBJ1-2; v_call: TRBV5-1; cdr3_aa: CASSRTTLYGYTF
clone_size: NA; cdr3_length: 13; j_call: TRBJ2-5; v_call: TRBV6-1; cdr3_aa: CASSASGAETQYF
clone_size: few; cdr3_length: 15; j_call: TRBJ2-7; v_call: TRBV5-1; cdr3_aa: CASSYHPWGSYEQYF
clone_size: NA; cdr3_length: 15; j_call: TRBJ2-1; v_call: TRBV10-3; cdr3_aa: CAISESPGSYNEQFF
clone_size: many; cdr3_length: 13; j_call: TRBJ2-1; v_call: TRBV5-1; cdr3_aa: CASRTSGSHEQFF
clone_size: NA; cdr3_length: 17; j_call: TRBJ2-7; v_call: TRBV20-1; cdr3_aa: CSANPRTERRSSYEQYF
clone_size: NA; cdr3_length: 15; j_call: TRBJ2-1; v_call: TRBV20-1; cdr3_aa: CSASRLAVFYNEQFF
clone_size: NA; cdr3_length: 14; j_call: TRBJ2-5; v_call: TRBV12-3/TRBV12-4; cdr3_aa: CASSFAGSQETQYF
clone_size: NA; cdr3_length: 13; j_call: TRBJ2-3; v_call: TRBV20-1; cdr3_aa: CSAVLPYTDTQYF
clone_size: NA; cdr3_length: 13; j_call: TRBJ2-7; v_call: TRBV30; cdr3_aa: CAWRGANAYEQYF
clone_size: few; cdr3_length: 17; j_call: TRBJ2-2; v_call: TRBV4-3; cdr3_aa: CASSQPWTSGYTGELFF
clone_size: NA; cdr3_length: 16; j_call: TRBJ2-7; v_call: TRBV12-3/TRBV12-4; cdr3_aa: CASSFFGTGGSYEQYF
clone_size: NA; cdr3_length: 15; j_call: TRBJ2-7; v_call: TRBV6-2/TRBV6-3; cdr3_aa: CASSFGTSRGYEQYF
clone_size: NA; cdr3_length: 14; j_call: TRBJ2-7; v_call: TRBV11-2; cdr3_aa: CASSPRRTKNEQYF
clone_size: NA; cdr3_length: 16; j_call: TRBJ2-3; v_call: TRBV12-3/TRBV12-4; cdr3_aa: CASSLRGGTSSDTQYF
clone_size: NA; cdr3_length: 16; j_call: TRBJ2-5; v_call: TRBV12-3/TRBV12-4; cdr3_aa: CASSTGTSKGQETQYF
clone_size: few; cdr3_length: 14; j_call: TRBJ2-5; v_call: TRBV7-9; cdr3_aa: CASSTRGIRETQYF